A selection of T cell receptor beta chains follows, all from one sample in a study of T cell responses to AZD1222 COVID-19 vaccine. Clones were sequenced by immunoSEQ multiplex PCR, and TCRdb holds only the in-frame ones, with some missing. In the table there are about 180,000 clones, around 90% of which are singletons. The sample was peripheral blood, taken on day 0 of AZD1222 vaccination. The receptor source for this set is an adult in good health. Each CDR3 is given with its conserved first and last residue. The order of the fields is clone size, CDR3 length, D gene, V gene, J gene, CDR3 DNA, CDR3 protein. The D gene is left open where the match is weak. Clone size, where shown, is once, few, many, or a class for clones that have expanded.

NA	16	TRBD2	TRBV11-2	TRBJ2-1	TGTGCCAGCAGCTTATTAGCGGGAGGGCCCCCCAATGAGCAGTTCTTC	CASSLLAGGPPNEQFF
NA	14	NA	TRBV3-1/TRBV3-2	TRBJ1-4	TGTGCCAGCAGCCAACAGGGAGGGGATGAAAAACTGTTTTTT	CASSQQGGDEKLFF
NA	12	NA	TRBV27	TRBJ1-2	TGTGCCACGACGGACAATAACTATGGCTACACCTTC	CATTDNNYGYTF
NA	15	TRBD1	TRBV5-1	TRBJ2-2	TGCGCCAGCAGCTTGCAGGGGGCGCGAACCGGGGAGCTGTTTTTT	CASSLQGARTGELFF
NA	17	NA	TRBV10-1	TRBJ1-6	TGCGCCAGCAGTGAGGGACACAGGAGCTCCTATAATTCACCCCTCCACTTT	CASSEGHRSSYNSPLHF
NA	14	NA	TRBV27	TRBJ1-1	TGTGCCAGCAGTTTAGGAGGGTTCGGCACTGAAGCTTTCTTT	CASSLGGFGTEAFF
once	14	NA	TRBV28	TRBJ1-5	TGTGCCAGCAGTCCGGCCAGGGAGGATCAGCCCCAGCATTTT	CASSPAREDQPQHF
NA	15	TRBD2	TRBV7-2	TRBJ2-7	TGTGCCAGCAGCCGGGGTACTAGCGGGAGTTACGAGCAGTACTTC	CASSRGTSGSYEQYF
NA	14	NA	TRBV4-3	TRBJ1-1	TGCGCCAGCAGCCAAGATGGGGGGCTTACTGAAGCTTTCTTT	CASSQDGGLTEAFF
NA	14	NA	TRBV28	TRBJ1-5	TGTGCCAGCCACGGCCTTTATAGCAATCAGCCCCAGCATTTT	CASHGLYSNQPQHF
NA	14	NA	TRBV28	TRBJ2-3	TGTGCCAGCAGTTTCCGAGGGGGCACAGATACGCAGTATTTT	CASSFRGGTDTQYF
NA	14	NA	TRBV5-1	TRBJ1-1	TGCGCCAGCAGCTTGGGTCGGGAGAACACTGAAGCTTTCTTT	CASSLGRENTEAFF
NA	9	NA	TRBV20-1	TRBJ2-5	TGCAGTGCGGGAGAGACCCAGTACTTC	CSAGETQYF
NA	19	TRBD1	TRBV5-4	TRBJ2-3	TGTGCCAGCAGCCCCCCGGGACAGGCTATAAGAGGGCCCACAGATACGCAGTATTTT	CASSPPGQAIRGPTDTQYF
NA	12	NA	TRBV30	TRBJ2-7	TGTGCCTGGAGCGACAGTGCTGGAGAGCAGTACTTC	CAWSDSAGEQYF
NA	14	TRBD1	TRBV10-2	TRBJ1-6	TGCGCCAGCGGCCGGGACAGGATTAATTCACCCCTCCACTTT	CASGRDRINSPLHF
NA	15	TRBD1	TRBV7-3	TRBJ1-6	TGTGCCAGCAGCTCGACGACAGGGTCGAATTCACCCCTCCACTTT	CASSSTTGSNSPLHF
NA	15	TRBD1	TRBV6-1	TRBJ1-5	TGTGCCAGCAGTGAGGGACAGCTTATCAATCAGCCCCAGCATTTT	CASSEGQLINQPQHF
few	16	TRBD1	TRBV9	TRBJ2-7	TGTGCCAGCAGCCCCTCCCCGGGACAGGGGGCCTACGAGCAGTACTTC	CASSPSPGQGAYEQYF
NA	16	NA	TRBV5-4	TRBJ1-4	TGTGCCAGCAGCTTGGAGCCCGGGTCACGGGGTGAAAAACTGTTTTTT	CASSLEPGSRGEKLFF
NA	13	NA	TRBV7-9	TRBJ1-5	TGTGCCAGCAGCCGGGGACTGAGGGGACCCCAGCATTTT	CASSRGLRGPQHF
NA	13	TRBD1	TRBV10-3	TRBJ1-1	TGTGCCATCAGTGGGACAGGAGGCCATGAAGCTTTCTTT	CAISGTGGHEAFF
NA	16	NA	TRBV7-8	TRBJ1-4	TGTGCCAGCAGCTTGAACCTCAGGCAAACTAATGAAAAACTGTTTTTT	CASSLNLRQTNEKLFF
NA	15	TRBD1	TRBV2	TRBJ1-5	TGTGCCAGCAGATCAGGACAGGGGGCGCGGCAGCCCCAGCATTTT	CASRSGQGARQPQHF
NA	14	TRBD1	TRBV5-1	TRBJ2-2	TGCGCCAGCAGCTTGACAGGGGACACCGGGGAGCTGTTTTTT	CASSLTGDTGELFF